Listed here are 14 T cell receptor beta chains from one sample, sequenced in a study of blood T cell repertoires in COVID-19. Only in-frame clones appear in the TCRdb table, and some are missing; sequencing was by immunoSEQ multiplex PCR. The sample carries more than 300,000 clones, under 90% recorded once. Sequencing used peripheral blood. These receptor sequences come from a woman in her twenties or thirties with COVID-19, enrolled during active disease.

This clone was seen a handful of times. V usage is TRBV14 and J usage is TRBJ1-4, with 10 bases matching TRBD1. The CDR3 length is 15 residues. The V gene end was trimmed by 5 bases and the J gene end by 2 bases; junction bases not matched to a gene: 2. The germline gives CDR1 SGHDN, CDR2 FVKESK. DNA of the CDR3: TGTGCCAGCAGCTCGGGACAGGGGACTAATGAAAAACTGTTTTTT. Amino acid sequence: CASSSGQGTNEKLFF.

J is TRBJ2-2 and V is TRBV18, with TRBD1 matching over 7 bases. Germline CDR1 KGHSH, CDR2 LQKENI. This CDR3 spans 15 amino acids. Trimming took 0 bases from V and 4 from J; bases not matched to a gene: 2. CDR3 nucleotides: TGTGCCAGCTCACCACCGGACAGGACCACCGGGGAGCTGTTTTTT. Encoded protein: CASSPPDRTTGELFF. Based on the CDR3 plus reference TRBV18 and TRBJ2-2, the full variable domain is NAGVMQNPRHLVRRRGQEARLRCSPMKGHSHVYWYRQLPEEGLKFMVYLQKENIIDESGMPKERFSAEFPKEGPSILRIQQVVRGDSAAYFCASSPPDRTTGELFFGEGSRLTVL.

The chain recombines TRBV2 with TRBJ1-2, with D tentatively TRBD1 (6 bases). Trimming removed 10 bases at V and 2 bases at J, with 14 bases between. Germline CDR1 and CDR2: SNHLY and FYNNEI. This CDR3 has 13 residues. As DNA, the CDR3 is TGTGCCATCGGGGGGCAGACCAACTATGGCTACACCTTC. It translates to CAIGGQTNYGYTF.

This sequence joins TRBV28 and TRBJ1-5, with 7 nucleotides matching TRBD1. Germline CDR1 MDHEN, CDR2 SYDVKM. The CDR3 is made up of 14 amino acids. With V trimmed by 6 bases and J by 2 bases, 4 bases remained unmatched. CDR3 DNA: TGTGCCAGCAGCTACGGGACAGGCAATCAGCCCCAGCATTTT. Its protein is CASSYGTGNQPQHF.

The CDR3 reads CASSPGEYEQYV. CDR3 nucleotides: TGTGCCAGCAGTCCGGGGGAGTACGAGCAGTACGTC. The V gene is TRBV28, the J gene TRBJ2-7, with D perhaps matching TRBD2 (6 bases). V shed 5 bases and J shed 4 bases, with 9 bases lying between them. The CDR3 has 12 amino acids. Germline assignment: CDR1 MDHEN and CDR2 SYDVKM.

The chain has TRBV6-5 and TRBJ2-5, with TRBD2 identical over 7 bases. Germline assignment: CDR1 MNHEY and CDR2 SVGAGI. V shed 8 bases, J shed 4 bases, and the junction held 10 bases outside the gene matches. CDR3 length equals 14 residues. The CDR3 DNA is TGTGCCAGCCCGAGGGCGGGGGTAACAGAGACCCAGTACTTC. It codes for CASPRAGVTETQYF.

The chain is built from TRBV18 and TRBJ2-1, with D perhaps matching TRBD2 (6 bases). In germline, CDR1 is KGHSH, CDR2 LQKENI. V lost 2 bases, J lost 0 bases, and 8 bases lay in between. The CDR3 runs to 15 residues. CDR3 loop: CASSPYGSSYNEQFF. CDR3 DNA sequence: TGTGCCAGCTCACCATACGGGAGCTCCTACAATGAGCAGTTCTTC.

This clone has only one observation. The chain recombines TRBV15 with TRBJ1-6; possible D gene TRBD1, 5 bases. CDR1 and CDR2 from the germline V gene are LNHNV and YYDKDF (reference sequence). The V end was cut by 0 bases, the J end by 0 bases, with 12 bases between. This CDR3 is built from 18 residues. In DNA, the CDR3 is TGTGCCACCAGCAGAGAAGCACACGGGGGCTCCTATAATTCACCCCTCCACTTT. Residues: CATSREAHGGSYNSPLHF.

V usage is TRBV9 and J usage is TRBJ1-4; D not resolved. The CDR3 covers 15 residues. Trimming took off 0 bases at V and 8 bases at J, with 14 bases between the two ends. The germline V gene has CDR1 SGDLS and CDR2 YYNGEE. The CDR3 reads CASSVVGQPGEKLFF. The CDR3 DNA follows: TGTGCCAGCAGCGTAGTCGGCCAACCGGGGGAAAAACTGTTTTTT.

CDR3 DNA: TGTGCCAGCAGCTTAGGGCGGGGGGTGGAGACCTACAATGAGCAGTTCTTC. Translating it yields CASSLGRGVETYNEQFF. The rearrangement joins TRBV7-2 to TRBJ2-1; 8 positions match TRBD2. Unmatched junction bases numbered 7, after V lost 1 base and J lost 2 bases. Germline CDR1 reads SGHTA; CDR2 reads FQGNSA. This CDR3 contains 17 residues.

This clone was detected only a few times. The chain uses TRBV5-4 and TRBJ1-2; TRBD1 might be the D (5 bases). V was shortened by 9 bases and J by 0 bases, with 15 bases between the two germline ends. The germline V gene encodes CDR1 SGHNT and CDR2 YYREEE (reference sequence). The CDR3 is 14 residues long. The CDR3 DNA reads as TGTGCCACCGGGGGGACCTACCCTAACTATGGCTACACCTTC. It yields the protein CATGGTYPNYGYTF.

The J gene is TRBJ2-2, the V gene TRBV2; 8 nucleotides line up with TRBD1. CDR1 and CDR2 (germline): SNHLY, FYNNEI. The V segment lost 0 bases and the J segment 8 bases; nucleotides outside the gene matches: 2. CDR3 size: 14 residues. The CDR3 DNA reads as TGTGCCAGCAGTGAAGCGGGACAGGCAGGGGAGCTGTTTTTT. Translated, it gives CASSEAGQAGELFF.

The V gene is TRBV6-2 or TRBV6-3, the J gene TRBJ2-5; D is possibly TRBD2 (5 bases). V was clipped by 5 bases and J by 5 bases, with 15 bases between them. The CDR3 has 14 amino acids. Germline V gene sequence: CDR1 MNHEY, CDR2 SVGEGT. The CDR3 spells CASSTPGVLETQYF. DNA for the CDR3: TGTGCCAGCAGTACCCCCGGGGTTCTTGAGACCCAGTACTTC.

The V and J genes are TRBV29-1 and TRBJ1-2; 8 bases fit TRBD1. The CDR3 consists of 15 residues. Trimming took 5 bases from V and 7 from J; bases not matched to a gene: 15. Germline CDR1 is SQVTM and CDR2 is ANQGSEA. This CDR3 reads CSVIHRTGHLGGYTF. For the CDR3, the DNA is TGCAGCGTTATTCACAGGACAGGGCATTTGGGTGGCTACACCTTC.